This T cell receptor beta chain stems from a study of monozygotic twins with inflammatory bowel disease. Whole-study results and caveats: A single strong IBD-associated signal or clonotype was not supported by the findings.

CDR3 length: 14 amino acids. CDR1 is MNHNS and CDR2 is SASEGT in the germline V gene. Each CDR3 protein gets one entry in TCRdb, which reprocessed the 5' RACE reads and gives no DNA. Here the sample table reports 80,000 or so distinct CDR3 sequences. Of note for this clonotype: The antigen remains unidentified.

The specimen was blood. This clonotype was sampled from a human donor with ulcerative colitis or Crohn's disease, or a healthy co-twin of an affected twin (not recorded which). The chain recombines TRBV6-1 with TRBJ2-7; TCRdb proposes TRBD1, but this gene call is untestable without DNA. The CDR3 loop reads CASAPEGPRNEQYF.